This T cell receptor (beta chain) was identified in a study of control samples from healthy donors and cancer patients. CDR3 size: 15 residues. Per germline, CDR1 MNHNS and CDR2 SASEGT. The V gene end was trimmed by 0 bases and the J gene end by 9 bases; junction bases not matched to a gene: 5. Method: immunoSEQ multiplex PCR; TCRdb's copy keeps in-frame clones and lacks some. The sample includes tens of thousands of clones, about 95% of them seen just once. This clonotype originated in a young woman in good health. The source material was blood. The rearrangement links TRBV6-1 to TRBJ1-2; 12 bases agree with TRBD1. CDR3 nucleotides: TGTGCCAGCAGTGAAGCGGGGACAGGGGGCGAAAGCTACACCTTC. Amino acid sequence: CASSEAGTGGESYTF.